This T cell receptor (beta chain) was observed in a study of T-cell memory formation after mild COVID-19. Overall study findings and caveats: CD4+ contracting clones lay mainly in CM and EM, CD8+ ones in EMRA.

This clonotype turned up a few times. The antigen remains undetermined. V gave up 2 bases and J gave up 1 base, with 18 bases separating them. Germline assignment: CDR1 MNHEY and CDR2 SVGEGT. The CDR3 extends over 18 amino acids. Via MiXCR, TCRdb re-called the 5' RACE reads, giving one row per CDR3 protein. Of about 190,000 distinct CDR3 sequences in the sample, approximately 20% were seen once. This rearrangement joins TRBV6-2 or TRBV6-3 to TRBJ2-1; D is possibly TRBD1 (6 bases). The sample taken for sequencing was PBMCs or a T cell subset sorted from them (not recorded which). This sequence originates from an adult woman who had mild COVID-19 (a few samples of this study predate the infection). Cell type and time point are not known. This chain's CDR3 is CASSYHRAFLTSYNEQFF. The CDR3 bases are TGTGCCAGCAGTTACCACAGGGCCTTTCTTACGTCCTACAATGAGCAGTTCTTC.